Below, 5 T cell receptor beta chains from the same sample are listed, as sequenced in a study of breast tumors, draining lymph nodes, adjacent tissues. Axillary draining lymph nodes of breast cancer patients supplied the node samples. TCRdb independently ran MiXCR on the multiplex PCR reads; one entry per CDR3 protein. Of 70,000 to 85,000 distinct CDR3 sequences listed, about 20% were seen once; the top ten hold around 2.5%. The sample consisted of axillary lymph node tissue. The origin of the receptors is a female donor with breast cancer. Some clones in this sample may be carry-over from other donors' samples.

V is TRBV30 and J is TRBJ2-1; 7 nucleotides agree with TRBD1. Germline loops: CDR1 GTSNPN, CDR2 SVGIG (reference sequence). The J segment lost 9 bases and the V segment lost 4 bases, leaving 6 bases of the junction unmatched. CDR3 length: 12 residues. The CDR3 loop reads CAWNQGVGEQFF. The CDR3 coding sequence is TGTGCCTGGAATCAGGGGGTGGGTGAGCAGTTCTTC.

CDR3 nucleotides: TGTGCCAGCAGTTTATTGGGACAGGGGAGTCTGAGCTACACCTTC. The encoded protein is CASSLLGQGSLSYTF. The chain couples TRBV28 to TRBJ1-2, with TRBD1 matching 10 bases. CDR1 MDHEN and CDR2 SYDVKM come from the germline V gene. This CDR3 has 15 residues. The V gene end was trimmed by 1 base and the J gene end by 9 bases; junction bases not matched to a gene: 8.

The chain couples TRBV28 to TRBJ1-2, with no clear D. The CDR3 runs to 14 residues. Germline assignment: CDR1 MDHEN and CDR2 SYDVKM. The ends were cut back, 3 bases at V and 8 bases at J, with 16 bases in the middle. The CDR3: CASSFSGSPSGYTF. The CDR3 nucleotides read TGTGCCAGCAGTTTTTCGGGATCACCCAGCGGCTACACCTTC.

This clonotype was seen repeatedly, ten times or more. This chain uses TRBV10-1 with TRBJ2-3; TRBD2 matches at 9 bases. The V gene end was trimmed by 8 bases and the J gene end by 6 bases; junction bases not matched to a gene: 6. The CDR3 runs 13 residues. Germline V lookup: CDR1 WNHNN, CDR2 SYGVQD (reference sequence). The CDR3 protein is CASGLAGADTQYF. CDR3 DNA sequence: TGCGCCAGCGGATTAGCGGGAGCGGATACGCAGTATTTT.

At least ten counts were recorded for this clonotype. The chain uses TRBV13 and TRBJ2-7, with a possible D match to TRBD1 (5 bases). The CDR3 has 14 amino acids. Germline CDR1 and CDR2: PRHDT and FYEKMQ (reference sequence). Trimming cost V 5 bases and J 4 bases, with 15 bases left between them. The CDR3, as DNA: TGTGCCAGCAGCAGGCCGACAGAAACTTACGAGCAGTACTTC. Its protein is CASSRPTETYEQYF.